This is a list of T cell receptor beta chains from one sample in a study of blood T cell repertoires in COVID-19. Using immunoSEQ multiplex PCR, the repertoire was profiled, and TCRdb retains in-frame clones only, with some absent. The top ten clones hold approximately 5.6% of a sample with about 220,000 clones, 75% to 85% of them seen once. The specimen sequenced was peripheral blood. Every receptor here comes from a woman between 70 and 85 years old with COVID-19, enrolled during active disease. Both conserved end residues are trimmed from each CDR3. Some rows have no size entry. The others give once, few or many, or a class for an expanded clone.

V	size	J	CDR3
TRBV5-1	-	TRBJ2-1	ASSVPLGVNEQF
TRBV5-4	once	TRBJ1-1	ASSLTDKEAF
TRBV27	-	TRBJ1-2	ASTPGPDRDGYT
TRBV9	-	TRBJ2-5	ASSVGQIIQETQY
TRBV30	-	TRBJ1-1	AWSVSSYTEAF
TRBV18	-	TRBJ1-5	ASSPQRTGPHQPQH
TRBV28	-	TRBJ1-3	ASSLSFRLTGNTIY
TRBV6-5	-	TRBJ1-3	ASGTTSGNTIY
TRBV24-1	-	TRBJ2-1	ATSANLPLGTPTSNEQF
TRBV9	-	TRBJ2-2	ASSGGTHRTGELF
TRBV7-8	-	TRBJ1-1	ASSLTGGKTEAF
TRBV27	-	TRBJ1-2	ASSSYPGHSYGYT
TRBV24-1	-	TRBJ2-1	ATSGGLAYLNEQF
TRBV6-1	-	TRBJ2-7	ASKLGSYEQY
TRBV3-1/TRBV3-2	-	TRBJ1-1	ASRPSGEGANTEAF
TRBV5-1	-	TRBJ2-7	ASSVWTGSAYEQY
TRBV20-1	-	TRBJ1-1	SASRDTATEAF
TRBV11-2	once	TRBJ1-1	ASSRGAPGQI
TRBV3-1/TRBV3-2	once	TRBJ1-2	ASSQGEGRRNYGYT
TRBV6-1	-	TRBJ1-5	ASSGYTGGKSQPQH
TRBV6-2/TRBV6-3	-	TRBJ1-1	ASSYFGALNTEAF
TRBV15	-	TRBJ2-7	ATSRDPGYSYEQY
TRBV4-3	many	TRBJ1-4	ASSGNSGQGARNEKLF
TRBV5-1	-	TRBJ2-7	ASSLETSALLEQY
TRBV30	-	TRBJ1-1	AWRADRASTEAF
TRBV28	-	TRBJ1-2	FRHLGANNYGYT
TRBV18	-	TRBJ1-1	ASSPPERTEAF
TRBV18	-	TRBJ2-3	ASSPSSTDTQY
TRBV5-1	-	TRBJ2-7	ASSLTGWGSYEQY
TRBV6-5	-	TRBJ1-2	ASSYSTGGLYGYT
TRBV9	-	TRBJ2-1	ASSVDRGHGGYNEQF
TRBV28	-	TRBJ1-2	ASSPSKGLYGYT
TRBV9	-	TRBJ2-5	ASSVGGSSVETQY
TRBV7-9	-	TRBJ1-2	ASRPTDRSNYGYT
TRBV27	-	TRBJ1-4	ASSLLGTGSEKLF
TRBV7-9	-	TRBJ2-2	ASSSQGTGELF
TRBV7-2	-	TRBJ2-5	ASSYTSGRGGETQY
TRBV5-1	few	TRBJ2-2	ASSPGQGNGELF
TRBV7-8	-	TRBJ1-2	ASSLKTGSFGYT
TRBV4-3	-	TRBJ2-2	ASSQGPSGSGIGELF
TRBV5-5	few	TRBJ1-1	ASSLRQHTEAF
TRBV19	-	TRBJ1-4	ASTVTTNEKLF
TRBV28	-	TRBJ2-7	ASKIPGGTYEQY
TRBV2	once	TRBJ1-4	ASSAGAATNEKLF
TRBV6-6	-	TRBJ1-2	ASRVTGWASGYT
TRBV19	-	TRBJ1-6	ASSISRQGGNSPLH
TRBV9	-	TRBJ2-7	ASSVGIGSSYEQY
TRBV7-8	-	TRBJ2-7	ASSEGGGRGGREQY
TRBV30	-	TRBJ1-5	AWSKKTGSNQPQH
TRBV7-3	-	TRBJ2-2	ASSPQPRGNTGELF
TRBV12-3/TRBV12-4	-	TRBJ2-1	ASSLSLAPEQF